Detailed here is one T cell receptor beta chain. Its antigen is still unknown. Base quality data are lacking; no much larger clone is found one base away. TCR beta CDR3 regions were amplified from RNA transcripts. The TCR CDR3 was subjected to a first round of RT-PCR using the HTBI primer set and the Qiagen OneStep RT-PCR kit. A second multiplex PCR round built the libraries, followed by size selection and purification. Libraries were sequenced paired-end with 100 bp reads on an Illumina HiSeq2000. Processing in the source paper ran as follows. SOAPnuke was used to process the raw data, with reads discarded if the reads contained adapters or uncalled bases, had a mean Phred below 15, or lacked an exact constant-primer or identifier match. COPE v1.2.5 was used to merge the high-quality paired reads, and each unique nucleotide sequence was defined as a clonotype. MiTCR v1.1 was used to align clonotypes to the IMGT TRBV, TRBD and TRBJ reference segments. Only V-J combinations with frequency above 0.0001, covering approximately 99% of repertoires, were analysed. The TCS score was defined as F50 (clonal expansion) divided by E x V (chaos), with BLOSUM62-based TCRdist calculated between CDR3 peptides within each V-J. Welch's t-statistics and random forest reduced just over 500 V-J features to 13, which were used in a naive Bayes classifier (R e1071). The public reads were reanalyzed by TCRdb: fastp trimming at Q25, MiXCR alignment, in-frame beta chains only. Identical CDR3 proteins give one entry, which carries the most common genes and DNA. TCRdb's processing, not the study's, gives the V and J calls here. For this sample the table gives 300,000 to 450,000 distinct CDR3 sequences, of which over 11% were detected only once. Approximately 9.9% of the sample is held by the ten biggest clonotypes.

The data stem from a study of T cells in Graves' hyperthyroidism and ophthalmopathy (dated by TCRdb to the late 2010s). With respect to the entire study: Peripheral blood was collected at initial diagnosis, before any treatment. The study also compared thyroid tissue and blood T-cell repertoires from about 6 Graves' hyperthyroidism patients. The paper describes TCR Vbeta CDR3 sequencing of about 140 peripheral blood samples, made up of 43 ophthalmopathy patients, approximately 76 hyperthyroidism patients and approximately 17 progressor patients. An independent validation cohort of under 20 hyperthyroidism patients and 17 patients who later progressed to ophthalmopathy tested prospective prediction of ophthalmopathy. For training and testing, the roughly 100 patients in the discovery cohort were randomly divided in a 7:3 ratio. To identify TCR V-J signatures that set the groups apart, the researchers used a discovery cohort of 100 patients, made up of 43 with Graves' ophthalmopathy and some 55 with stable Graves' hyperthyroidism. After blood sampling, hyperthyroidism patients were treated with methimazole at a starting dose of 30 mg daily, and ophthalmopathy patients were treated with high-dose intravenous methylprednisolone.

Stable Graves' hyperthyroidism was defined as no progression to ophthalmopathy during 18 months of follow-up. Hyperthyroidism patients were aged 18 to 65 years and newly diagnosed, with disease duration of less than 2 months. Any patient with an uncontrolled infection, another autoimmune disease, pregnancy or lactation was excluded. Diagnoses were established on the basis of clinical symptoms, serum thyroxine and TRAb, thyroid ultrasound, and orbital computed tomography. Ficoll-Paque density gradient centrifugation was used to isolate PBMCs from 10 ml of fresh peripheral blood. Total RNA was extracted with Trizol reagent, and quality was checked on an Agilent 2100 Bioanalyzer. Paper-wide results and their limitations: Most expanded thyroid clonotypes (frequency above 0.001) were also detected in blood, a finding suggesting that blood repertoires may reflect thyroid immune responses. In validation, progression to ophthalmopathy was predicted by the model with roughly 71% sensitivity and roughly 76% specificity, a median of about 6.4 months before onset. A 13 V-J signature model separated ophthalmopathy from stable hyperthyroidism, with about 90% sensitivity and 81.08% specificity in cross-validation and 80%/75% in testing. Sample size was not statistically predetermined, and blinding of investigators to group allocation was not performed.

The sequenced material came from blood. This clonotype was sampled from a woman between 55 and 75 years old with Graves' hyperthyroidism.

The CDR3 region has the sequence CASSDPTWGNQPQHF. The DNA sequence is TGTGCCAGCAGTGACCCCACGTGGGGCAATCAGCCCCAGCATTTT. The chain is encoded by TRBV6-1 joined to TRBJ1-5, with an unclear D gene assignment. V lost 3 bases and J lost 2 bases; the stretch between them is 11 bases long. CDR1 and CDR2, per the germline V gene, are MNHNS and SASEGT. The cysteine opens and the phenylalanine closes a CDR3 of 15 amino acids. The read is trimmed to its CDR3 DNA, 45 bases read in frame from base 1.